These T cell receptor beta chains were read from a single sample in a study of T cell repertoires in cytomegalovirus infection. MiXCR, run by TCRdb on the reads, gives a single entry per CDR3 protein. This repertoire shows almost 500,000 distinct CDR3 sequences, roughly 10% found once; its top ten account for around 9.6%. The source material was PBMCs. These receptors were collected from a human donor in good health (CMV status not recorded). Some clones in this sample may be carry-over from other donors' samples. Each CDR3 is given with its conserved first and last residue. The D gene is left open where the match is weak. Rows give clone size only sometimes, using once, few, many, or a class for an expanded clone.

d_gene	v_gene	abundance	j_gene	CDR3aa	CDR3nt
NA	TRBV18	many	TRBJ1-5	CASSPGHVSNQPQHF	TGTGCCAGCTCCCCGGGACACGTTAGCAATCAGCCCCAGCATTTT
TRBD2	TRBV12-3/TRBV12-4	many	TRBJ2-7	CASSLPPRGRGEQYF	TGTGCCAGCAGTTTACCCCCACGCGGGAGAGGCGAGCAGTACTTC
NA	TRBV20-1	NA	TRBJ1-3	CSASRGDTIYF	TGCAGTGCCTCACGGGGTGACACCATATATTTT
NA	TRBV5-5	many	TRBJ2-1	CASSLPNEQFF	TGTGCCAGCAGCCTCCCCAATGAGCAGTTCTTC
NA	TRBV12-5	many	TRBJ1-2	CASGLGGTYGYTF	TGTGCTAGTGGTTTGGGAGGGACCTATGGCTACACCTTC
TRBD1	TRBV14	many	TRBJ1-1	CASSLRQGFRTEAFF	TGTGCCAGCAGCCTTCGACAGGGGTTTAGGACTGAAGCTTTCTTT
NA	TRBV7-8	many	TRBJ2-7	CASSLEHEQYF	TGTGCCAGCAGCTTAGAGCACGAGCAGTACTTC
TRBD1	TRBV4-2	NA	TRBJ1-4	CASSRDWTGNEKLFF	TGTGCCAGCAGCCGAGATTGGACAGGAAATGAAAAACTGTTTTTT
NA	TRBV6-1	many	TRBJ2-5	CAPVTSGRPWETQYF	NA
NA	TRBV7-2	many	TRBJ1-3	CASSQMAGGGNTIYF	TGTGCCAGCAGCCAGATGGCCGGGGGAGGAAACACCATATATTTT
TRBD2	TRBV25-1	many	TRBJ2-3	CASGTSGYLGADTQYF	TGTGCCAGCGGGACTAGCGGTTACCTAGGAGCAGATACGCAGTATTTT
NA	TRBV7-2	many	TRBJ2-7	CASSLTDSYEQYF	TGTGCCAGCAGCTTAACAGACTCCTACGAGCAGTACTTC
NA	TRBV19	NA	TRBJ1-4	CASSKGRQGREKLFF	TGTGCCAGTAGTAAAGGACGTCAGGGGCGTGAAAAACTGTTTTTT
TRBD1	TRBV30	NA	TRBJ2-7	CAWRATGIRPYEQYF	TGTGCCTGGAGGGCGACAGGGATAAGGCCTTACGAGCAGTACTTC
NA	TRBV20-1	NA	TRBJ1-3	CSAAPLSSGNTIYF	TGCAGTGCCGCCCCTCTGAGCTCTGGAAACACCATATATTTT
NA	TRBV5-1	once	TRBJ2-7	CASSLYDTVGYEQYF	TGCGCCAGCAGCTTGTACGACACTGTGGGCTACGAGCAGTACTTC
NA	TRBV20-1	NA	TRBJ2-3	CSAHRPGDTQYF	TGCAGTGCTCATAGACCGGGAGATACGCAGTATTTT
NA	TRBV27	NA	TRBJ2-7	CASSHPDSYEQYF	TGTGCCAGCAGTCACCCGGACAGCTACGAGCAGTACTTC
NA	TRBV5-1	few	TRBJ2-6	CASRSARSGANVLTF	TGCGCCAGCAGATCAGCACGCTCTGGGGCCAACGTCCTGACTTTC
NA	TRBV12-3/TRBV12-4	many	TRBJ1-2	CASDPWEGYGYTF	TGTGCCAGCGACCCCTGGGAAGGCTATGGCTACACCTTC
NA	TRBV20-1	few	TRBJ2-5	CSARGHQPHQETQYF	TGCAGTGCTAGGGGACACCAACCCCACCAAGAGACCCAGTACTTC
NA	TRBV2	NA	TRBJ1-3	CASSEGTAGNTIYF	TGTGCCAGCAGTGAAGGGACAGCTGGAAACACCATATATTTT
TRBD1	TRBV2	few	TRBJ1-1	CARTGTGGTEAFF	TGTGCCAGGACGGGGACAGGAGGCACTGAAGCTTTCTTT
NA	TRBV20-1	few	TRBJ1-4	CSARGPGRANEKLFF	TGCAGTGCCCGGGGACCCGGAAGAGCTAATGAAAAACTGTTTTTT
TRBD1	TRBV28	NA	TRBJ2-5	CASSRQGAETQYF	TGTGCCAGCAGCCGACAGGGCGCGGAGACCCAGTACTTC
TRBD2	TRBV5-4	few	TRBJ2-1	CASSLQLAGGNEQFF	TGTGCCAGCAGCTTGCAACTAGCGGGGGGTAATGAGCAGTTCTTC
TRBD2	TRBV2	many	TRBJ2-7	CASSPTSAYSYEQYF	TGTGCCAGCAGTCCGACTAGCGCGTACTCCTACGAGCAGTACTTC
TRBD1	TRBV12-3/TRBV12-4	many	TRBJ1-4	CASRATGTEEKLFF	TGTGCCAGCAGAGCGACAGGGACCGAGGAAAAACTGTTTTTT
NA	TRBV5-1	many	TRBJ2-5	CASSLVPWTHRETQYF	TGCGCCAGCAGCTTGGTCCCTTGGACTCATCGGGAGACCCAGTACTTC
NA	TRBV7-3	once	TRBJ1-1	CASSLTRDVEAFF	TGTGCCAGCAGCTTAACCAGAGACGTTGAAGCTTTCTTT
NA	TRBV13	few	TRBJ1-1	CASSSIGPAAEAFF	TGTGCCAGCAGCTCAATTGGTCCGGCCGCTGAAGCTTTCTTT
NA	TRBV6-1	many	TRBJ1-5	CASSFSRDSNQPQHF	TGTGCCAGCAGTTTCTCCCGGGACAGCAATCAGCCCCAGCATTTT
NA	TRBV29-1	NA	TRBJ2-7	CSVSLTPVEPTNYEQYF	TGCAGCGTGTCCCTTACCCCGGTGGAACCTACGAACTACGAGCAGTACTTC
TRBD1	TRBV20-1	many	TRBJ2-3	CSATGTGYPDTQYF	TGCAGTGCGACCGGGACAGGGTATCCAGATACGCAGTATTTT
TRBD2	TRBV12-3/TRBV12-4	few	TRBJ2-1	CASTTVGGSYNEQFF	TGTGCCAGCACCACCGTGGGGGGGTCCTACAATGAGCAGTTCTTC
NA	TRBV7-2	many	TRBJ1-1	CASSLGSRGDTEAFF	TGTGCCAGCAGCTTAGGGTCTCGAGGGGACACTGAAGCTTTCTTT
NA	TRBV20-1	NA	TRBJ2-7	CSALKGYEQYF	TGCAGTGCTTTAAAGGGCTACGAGCAGTACTTC
NA	TRBV19	many	TRBJ1-5	CASSIERVGQPQHF	TGTGCCAGTAGTATAGAGAGGGTGGGTCAGCCCCAGCATTTT
NA	TRBV20-1	many	TRBJ2-1	CSPTGPAKSYNEQFF	TGCAGCCCTACCGGACCAGCAAAGTCCTACAATGAGCAGTTCTTC
NA	TRBV20-1	NA	TRBJ1-2	CSARDKRGWGYTF	TGCAGTGCTAGAGATAAACGGGGCTGGGGCTACACCTTC
NA	TRBV5-5	many	TRBJ2-7	CASSNFLGPYGHEQYF	TGTGCCAGCAGCAACTTTCTGGGGCCCTATGGCCACGAGCAGTACTTC
NA	TRBV6-1	many	TRBJ2-7	CATLGSSYEQYF	TGTGCCACACTCGGGAGCTCCTACGAGCAGTACTTC
NA	TRBV19	many	TRBJ2-1	CASSRTVNEQFF	TGTGCCAGTAGCCGGACAGTCAATGAGCAGTTCTTC
TRBD1	TRBV5-1	many	TRBJ2-7	CASSLGAGGSYEQYF	TGCGCCAGCAGCTTGGGGGCAGGGGGATCCTACGAGCAGTACTTC
NA	TRBV28	many	TRBJ2-1	CASSLSGSRNYNEQFF	TGTGCCAGCAGTTTATCAGGTAGCCGGAACTACAATGAGCAGTTCTTC
NA	TRBV4-1	many	TRBJ1-1	CASSQDWALNTEAFF	TGCGCCAGCAGCCAAGATTGGGCACTTAACACTGAAGCTTTCTTT
NA	TRBV27	NA	TRBJ2-7	CASSLGVPYEQYF	TGTGCCAGCAGTTTGGGGGTTCCCTACGAGCAGTACTTC
NA	TRBV7-8	many	TRBJ1-2	CASSSPASGGMGYTF	TGTGCCAGCAGCTCGCCTGCCAGCGGGGGGATGGGCTACACCTTC